This TCR beta chain was sequenced during a study of PD-1 blockade in classical Hodgkin lymphoma. Study-level background: Patients were administered nivolumab (3 mg/kg intravenously) every 2 weeks.

Study results and caveats: Patients with a complete response exhibited baseline diversity comparable to newly diagnosed patients. Newly diagnosed patients were reported to start with lower TCR diversity than healthy donors.

There was relapse after autologous stem cell transplantation in every patient, and there was variation in brentuximab vedotin exposure. Best outcomes ranged across complete response, partial response and progressive disease. The table came from immunoSEQ multiplex PCR; TCRdb's copy has only in-frame clones and leaves some out. The sample has roughly 140,000 clones; just under 80% are singletons. A word on this clone: Its specificity is unknown.

The CDR3 is 17 residues long. Germline CDR1 SGDLS, CDR2 YYNGEE. Trimming took 0 bases from V and 2 from J, leaving 18 bases between them. Here the sequenced sample was peripheral blood mononuclear cells (PBMCs), taken before the second cycle of nivolumab. The source of this sequence is a human donor with classical Hodgkin lymphoma. The chain has TRBV9 and TRBJ2-7; D call uncertain. The CDR3 DNA reads TGTGCCAGCAGCGTAGGTATGTTGGGCTCCTCAACCTACGAGCAGTACTTC. Its translation: CASSVGMLGSSTYEQYF.